Following are 8 T cell receptor beta chains from one sample sequenced in a study of blood T cell repertoires in COVID-19 (dated by TCRdb to about 2020). Libraries came from the immunoSEQ multiplex PCR assay. TCRdb re-hosts the immuneACCESS table, in-frame sequences only. Its copies lack some clones; in the studies checked, an unresolved V gene accounts for under half of them, and the cause for the rest is not known. A total of tens of thousands of clones appear in this sample, around 85% of them only once. The ten largest clones take up 6.5% to 8.5% of the sample. Sequencing used peripheral blood. Receptors were obtained from a woman aged 70-85 years with active COVID-19.

V gene TRBV5-1 combines with J gene TRBJ2-1; 7 positions match TRBD2. The CDR3 has 14 amino acids. Germline CDR1 SGHRS, CDR2 YFSETQ. After removal of 2 bases from V and 5 bases from J, the junction contained 4 bases not matched to a gene. CDR3 sequence (DNA): TGCGCCAGCAGCTTTAACCTAGCGGACAATGAGCAGTTCTTC. As protein: CASSFNLADNEQFF.

V gene TRBV10-1 combines with J gene TRBJ2-7, with D unresolved. This CDR3 comprises 14 residues. Germline lookup yields CDR1 WNHNN and CDR2 SYGVQD (reference sequence). Trimming removed 2 bases at V and 2 bases at J, with 10 bases between. CDR3 bases: TGCGCCAGCAGTGAGGGTGTCAGTCCCTACGAGCAGTACTTC. This gives the protein CASSEGVSPYEQYF.

This chain joins TRBV30 and TRBJ2-1; D may be TRBD2 (5 bases). The CDR3 contains 12 residues. Germline V gene lookup returns CDR1 GTSNPN and CDR2 SVGIG (reference sequence). V was cut by 3 bases and J by 9 bases, with 12 bases left in between. The CDR3 loop reads CAWSLLEGEQFF. The CDR3 nucleotides are TGTGCCTGGAGCCTCTTAGAGGGTGAGCAGTTCTTC.

This clone appeared once. This chain uses TRBV7-2 with TRBJ1-2, with TRBD1 identical over 7 bases. The CDR3 runs 15 residues. The germline V gene encodes CDR1 SGHTA and CDR2 FQGNSA. Trimming removed 3 bases from V and 4 bases from J; junction bases left unmatched: 8. DNA for the CDR3: TGTGCCAGCAGCTTTAGACAGGGAGGTCCCTATGGCTACACCTTC. This sequence encodes CASSFRQGGPYGYTF.

This clone was seen a handful of times. This sequence joins TRBV7-3 and TRBJ2-1; 8 bases align to TRBD2. Per germline, CDR1 SGHTA and CDR2 FQGTGA. This CDR3 comprises 15 residues. J was trimmed by 4 bases and V by 2 bases; bases with no gene match: 4. The CDR3 region is CASSLSAGEYNEQFF. The CDR3 DNA sequence: TGTGCCAGCAGCTTATCAGCGGGGGAATACAATGAGCAGTTCTTC. Full variable domain (missing parts from reference TRBV7-3 and TRBJ2-1): GAGVSQTPSNKVTEKGKYVELRCDPISGHTALYWYRQSLGQGPEFLIYFQGTGAADDSGLPNDRFFAVRPEGSVSTLKIQRTERGDSAVYLCASSLSAGEYNEQFFGPGTRLTVL.

This clone is deemed large. The rearrangement uses TRBV19 and TRBJ2-7; 12 bases are shared with TRBD1. The CDR3 consists of 14 residues. Germline V gene lookup returns CDR1 LNHDA and CDR2 SQIVND (reference sequence). The V and J ends lost 7 bases and 7 bases, in that order; junction bases with no gene match: 8. Here the CDR3 DNA reads TGTGCCAGTACCTTGGGACAGGGGGCAGAAGAGCAGTACTTC. Its protein product is CASTLGQGAEEQYF.

The rearrangement links TRBV7-6 to TRBJ2-1; D might be TRBD2 (5 bases). The CDR3 covers 16 residues. The V end was cut by 6 bases, the J end by 1 base, with 16 bases between. Germline CDR1 SGHVS, CDR2 FNYEAQ. CDR3 coding DNA: TGTGCCAGCAGTTTGGACTCTTACGGTTCCTACAATGAGCAGTTCTTC. Amino acids: CASSLDSYGSYNEQFF. Looking up the rest from reference TRBV7-6 and TRBJ2-1 gives the full variable domain: GAGVSQSPRYKVTKRGQDVALRCDPISGHVSLYWYRQALGQGPEFLTYFNYEAQQDKSGLPNDRFSAERPEGSISTLTIQRTEQRDSAMYRCASSLDSYGSYNEQFFGPGTRLTVL.

The rearrangement links TRBV28 to TRBJ2-7, with D possibly TRBD1 on 5 matching bases. Germline CDR1 reads MDHEN; CDR2 reads SYDVKM. Trimming cost V 11 bases and J 0 bases, with 14 bases left between them. The CDR3 is made up of 13 amino acids. CDR3 bases: TGTGCCCATACAGGTCCGAGCTCCTACGAGCAGTACTTC. This sequence encodes CAHTGPSSYEQYF.